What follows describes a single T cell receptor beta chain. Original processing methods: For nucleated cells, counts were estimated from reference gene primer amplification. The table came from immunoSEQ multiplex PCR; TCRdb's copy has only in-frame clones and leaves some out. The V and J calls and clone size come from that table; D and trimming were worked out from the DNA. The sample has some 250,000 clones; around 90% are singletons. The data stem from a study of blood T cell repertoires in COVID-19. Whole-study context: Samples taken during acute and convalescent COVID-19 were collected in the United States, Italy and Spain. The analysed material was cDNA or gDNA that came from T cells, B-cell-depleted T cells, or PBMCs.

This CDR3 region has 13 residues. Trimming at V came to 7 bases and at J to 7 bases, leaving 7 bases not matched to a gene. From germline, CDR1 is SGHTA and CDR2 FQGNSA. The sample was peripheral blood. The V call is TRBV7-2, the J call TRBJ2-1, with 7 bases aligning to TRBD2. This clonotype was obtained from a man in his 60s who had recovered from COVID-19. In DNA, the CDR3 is TGTGCCAGCACCCGGACTAGAGGGAATGAGCAGTTCTTC. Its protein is CASTRTRGNEQFF.